These 14 T cell receptor beta chains came from one sample sequenced in a study of OX40 agonist ivuxolimab in advanced cancers. The table came from immunoSEQ multiplex PCR; TCRdb's copy has only in-frame clones and leaves some out. The repertoire holds about 72,000 clones, with about 90% as singletons. The material sequenced was CD4+ or CD8+ T cells sorted from blood, taken in a trial of the OX40 agonist ivuxolimab. These TCRs come from an adult with an advanced solid tumor such as melanoma, head and neck, liver or kidney cancer.

The rearrangement links TRBV7-9 to TRBJ1-1; D ambiguous. The length of the CDR3 is 12 residues. Trimming stripped 6 bases from V and 3 bases from J, with 8 bases between. The germline gives CDR1 SEHNR, CDR2 FQNEAQ (reference sequence). The CDR3 sequence: CASRSEDTEAFF. In nucleotides, the CDR3 is TGTGCCAGCAGATCGGAGGACACTGAAGCTTTCTTT. The whole variable domain, filled in from reference TRBV7-9 and TRBJ1-1, reads DTGVSQNPRHKITKRGQNVTFRCDPISEHNRLYWYRQTLGQGPEFLTYFQNEAQLEKSRLLSDRFSAERPKGSFSTLEIQRTEQGDSAMYLCASRSEDTEAFFGQGTRLTVV.

The chain recombines TRBV15 with TRBJ2-2, with D hard to call. Germline CDR1 LNHNV, CDR2 YYDKDF (reference sequence). CDR3 length equals 15 residues. The V gene lost 5 bases and the J gene lost 7 bases, with 17 bases spanning the gap. CDR3 in amino acids: CATSGLFIAGGELFF. As DNA, the CDR3 is TGTGCCACCAGCGGTCTCTTTATTGCCGGCGGGGAGCTGTTTTTT. Full variable domain (missing parts from reference TRBV15 and TRBJ2-2): DAMVIQNPRYQVTQFGKPVTLSCSQTLNHNVMYWYQQKSSQAPKLLFHYYDKDFNNEADTPDNFQSRRPNTSFCFLDIRSPGLGDTAMYLCATSGLFIAGGELFFGEGSRLTVL.

This clone showed up just a few times. This chain connects TRBV10-3 to TRBJ2-3; 10 positions agree with TRBD2. The CDR3 is 16 residues long. With 4 bases clipped from V and 5 bases from J, the junction kept 9 bases outside the gene matches. CDR1 is ENHRY, CDR2 SYGVKD, per germline. The CDR3 sequence is CAISGLTSGNGDTQYF. CDR3 in DNA: TGTGCCATCAGTGGACTAACTAGCGGGAATGGAGATACGCAGTATTTT.

The rearrangement uses TRBV7-9 and TRBJ2-1; TRBD1 matches 12 bases. The length of the CDR3 is 15 residues. With V trimmed by 7 bases and J by 6 bases, 7 bases remained unmatched. The germline V gene encodes CDR1 SEHNR and CDR2 FQNEAQ (reference sequence). Here the CDR3 reads CASIPRDRGPNEQFF. The CDR3 DNA sequence: TGTGCCAGCATCCCCCGGGACAGGGGGCCCAATGAGCAGTTCTTC.

The J gene is TRBJ2-7, the V gene TRBV5-4; D not resolved. V lost 2 bases to trimming and J lost 1 base, with 4 bases between them. Germline lookup yields CDR1 SGHNT and CDR2 YYREEE (reference sequence). The CDR3 spans 12 residues. The CDR3: CASSFYSYEQYF. The CDR3, as DNA: TGTGCCAGCAGCTTTTATTCCTACGAGCAGTACTTC.

This clone showed up just once. The chain employs TRBV4-1 and TRBJ1-5; weak D call: TRBD1 (5 bases). Germline values: CDR1 MGHRA, CDR2 YSYEKL. Deletions cut 0 bases from V and 0 bases from J, with 9 bases between. The CDR3 runs to 16 residues. This chain's CDR3 is CASSQDQGYSNQPQHF. The CDR3 region has the DNA TGCGCCAGCAGCCAAGACCAGGGATATAGCAATCAGCCCCAGCATTTT.

This clone was observed a single time. The genes are TRBV19 and TRBJ2-2, with 7 bases fitting TRBD1. CDR1 is LNHDA and CDR2 is SQIVND in the germline V gene (reference sequence). The V gene end was trimmed by 5 bases and the J gene end by 0 bases; junction bases not matched to a gene: 6. The CDR3 covers 16 residues. CDR3 in amino acids: CASSSGTVANTGELFF. For the CDR3, the DNA is TGTGCCAGTAGTTCCGGGACAGTCGCGAACACCGGGGAGCTGTTTTTT.

As for this clone: This CDR3 is also generated by other DNA sequences in the sample. The J gene is TRBJ2-7, the V gene TRBV27, with D uncertain. V dropped 4 bases and J dropped 3 bases, with 4 bases sitting between them. Germline V gene sequence: CDR1 MNHEY, CDR2 SMNVEV (reference sequence). This CDR3 spans 11 amino acids. CDR3 sequence: CASSSLYEQYF. As DNA, the CDR3 is TGTGCCAGCAGTTCTCTCTACGAGCAGTACTTC.

This chain links TRBV5-4 with TRBJ2-3; TRBD1 is a possible D gene (6 bases). This CDR3 comprises 17 residues. Between the trimmed V and J ends, which lost 3 bases and 1 base, there was a span of 18 bases. Per germline, CDR1 SGHNT and CDR2 YYREEE (reference sequence). The CDR3 protein is CASSSGSVDRRTDTQYF. CDR3 bases: TGTGCCAGCAGCTCCGGCTCCGTGGACAGACGCACAGATACGCAGTATTTT.

The V gene is TRBV6-5, the J gene TRBJ2-7; 8 bases fit TRBD2. V shed 0 bases and J 3 bases; nucleotides not matched to a gene: 4. Germline values: CDR1 MNHEY, CDR2 SVGAGI. The length of the CDR3 is 15 residues. The chain's CDR3 is CASSYSPGGIYEQYF. CDR3 DNA sequence: TGTGCCAGCAGTTACTCCCCGGGAGGGATCTACGAGCAGTACTTC.

In nucleotides, the CDR3 is TGTGCCAGCAGCCGGGACAGTACCTCTGGGGCCAACGTCCTGACTTTC. Translated: CASSRDSTSGANVLTF. The J gene is TRBJ2-6, the V gene TRBV2; 7 bases match TRBD1. J was trimmed by 0 bases and V by 6 bases; bases with no gene match: 5. Germline V CDR1 and CDR2: SNHLY, FYNNEI. The CDR3 covers 16 residues.

The chain joins TRBV15 to TRBJ1-5; D not resolved. The CDR3 has 13 residues. CDR1 and CDR2 from the germline V gene are LNHNV and YYDKDF (reference sequence). V dropped 7 bases and J dropped 4 bases, with 11 bases sitting between them. For the CDR3, the DNA is TGTGCCACCACTTGGGGAGGGAATCAGCCCCAGCATTTT. This codes for CATTWGGNQPQHF.

The rearrangement uses TRBV7-3 and TRBJ2-7; 9 positions agree with TRBD1. The CDR3 is made up of 14 amino acids. Germline-derived CDR1 and CDR2 are SGHTA and FQGTGA. V trimming: 1 base; J trimming: 6 bases; junction bases outside the gene matches: 4. CDR3 nucleotide sequence: TGTGCCAGCAGCTTAATAGGGACAGGGAGCGAGCAGTACTTC. It specifies CASSLIGTGSEQYF. Full variable domain (outside the CDR3, taken from reference TRBV7-3 and TRBJ2-7): GAGVSQTPSNKVTEKGKYVELRCDPISGHTALYWYRQSLGQGPEFLIYFQGTGAADDSGLPNDRFFAVRPEGSVSTLKIQRTERGDSAVYLCASSLIGTGSEQYFGPGTRLTVT.

The chain recombines TRBV19 with TRBJ1-5; D is uncertain. The V gene lost 5 bases and the J gene lost 0 bases, with 5 bases spanning the gap. This CDR3 contains 13 residues. Germline CDR1 is LNHDA and CDR2 is SQIVND (reference sequence). CDR3 region: CASSDNSNQPQHF. CDR3 nucleotides: TGTGCCAGTAGTGACAATAGCAATCAGCCCCAGCATTTT.